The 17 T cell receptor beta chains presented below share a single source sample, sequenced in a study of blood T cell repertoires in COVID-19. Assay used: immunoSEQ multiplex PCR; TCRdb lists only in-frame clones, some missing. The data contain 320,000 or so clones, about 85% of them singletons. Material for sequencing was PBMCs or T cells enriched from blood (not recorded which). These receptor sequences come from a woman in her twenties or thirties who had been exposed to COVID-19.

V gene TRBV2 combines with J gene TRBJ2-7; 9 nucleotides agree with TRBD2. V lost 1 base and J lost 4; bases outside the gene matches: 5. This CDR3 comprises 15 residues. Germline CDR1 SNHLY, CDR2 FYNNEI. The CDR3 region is CASSEGRGGTYEQYF. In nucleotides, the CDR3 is TGTGCCAGCAGTGAAGGGCGGGGGGGCACGTACGAGCAGTACTTC.

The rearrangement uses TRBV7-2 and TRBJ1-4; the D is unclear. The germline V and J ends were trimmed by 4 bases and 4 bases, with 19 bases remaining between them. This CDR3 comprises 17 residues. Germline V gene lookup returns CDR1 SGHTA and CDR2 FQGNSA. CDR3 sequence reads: CASSSLRAGPLNEKLFF. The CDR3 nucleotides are TGTGCCAGCAGCTCTCTGAGGGCAGGACCCCTTAATGAAAAACTGTTTTTT.

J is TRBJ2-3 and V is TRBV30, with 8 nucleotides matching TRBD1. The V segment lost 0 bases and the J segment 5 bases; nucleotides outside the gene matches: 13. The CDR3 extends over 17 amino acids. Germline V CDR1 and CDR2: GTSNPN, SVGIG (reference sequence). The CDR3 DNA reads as TGTGCCTGGAGTGTACTGAGGCAGGGGGCTATAGGAGATACGCAGTATTTT. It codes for CAWSVLRQGAIGDTQYF.

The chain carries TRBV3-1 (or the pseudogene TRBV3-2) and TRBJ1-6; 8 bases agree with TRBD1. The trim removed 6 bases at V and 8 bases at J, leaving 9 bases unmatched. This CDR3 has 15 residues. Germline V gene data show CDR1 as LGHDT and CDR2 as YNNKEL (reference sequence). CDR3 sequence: CASRKTGASYSPLHF. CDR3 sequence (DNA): TGTGCCAGCAGGAAGACAGGGGCGTCATATTCACCCCTCCACTTT.

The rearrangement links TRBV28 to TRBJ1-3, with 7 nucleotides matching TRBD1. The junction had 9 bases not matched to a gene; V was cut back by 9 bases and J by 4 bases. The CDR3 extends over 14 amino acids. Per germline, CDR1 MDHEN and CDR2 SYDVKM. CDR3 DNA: TGTGCCAGTTATTCAAGGGGGCAAGGAAACACCATATATTTT. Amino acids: CASYSRGQGNTIYF.

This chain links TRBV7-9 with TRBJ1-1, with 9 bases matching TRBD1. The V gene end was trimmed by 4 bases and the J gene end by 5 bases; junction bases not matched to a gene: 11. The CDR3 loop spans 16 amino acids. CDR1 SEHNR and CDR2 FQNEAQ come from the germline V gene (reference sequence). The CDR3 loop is CASSYTPRQGETEAFF. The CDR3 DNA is TGTGCCAGCAGCTATACCCCGAGACAGGGGGAAACTGAAGCTTTCTTT.

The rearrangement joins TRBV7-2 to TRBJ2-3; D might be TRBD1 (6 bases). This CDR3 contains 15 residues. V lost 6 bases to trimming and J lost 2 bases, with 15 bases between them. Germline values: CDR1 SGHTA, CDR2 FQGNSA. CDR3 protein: CASSVLDRLTDTQYF. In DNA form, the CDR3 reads TGTGCCAGCAGTGTCCTGGACAGACTCACAGATACGCAGTATTTT.

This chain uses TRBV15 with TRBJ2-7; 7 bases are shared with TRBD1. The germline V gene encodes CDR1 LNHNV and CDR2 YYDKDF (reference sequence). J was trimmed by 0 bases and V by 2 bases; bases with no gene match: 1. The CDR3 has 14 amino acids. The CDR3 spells CATSRTGASYEQYF. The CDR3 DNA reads TGTGCCACCAGCAGAACAGGGGCCTCCTACGAGCAGTACTTC.

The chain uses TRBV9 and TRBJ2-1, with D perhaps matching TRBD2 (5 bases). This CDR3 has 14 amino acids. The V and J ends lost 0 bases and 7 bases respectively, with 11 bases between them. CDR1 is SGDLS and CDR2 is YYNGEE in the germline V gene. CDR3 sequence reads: CASSVAIRGNEQFF. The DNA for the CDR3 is TGTGCCAGCAGCGTAGCTATACGAGGGAATGAGCAGTTCTTC. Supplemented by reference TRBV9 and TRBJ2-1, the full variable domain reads DSGVTQTPKHLITATGQRVTLRCSPRSGDLSVYWYQQSLDQGLQFLIQYYNGEERAKGNILERFSAQQFPDLHSELNLSSLELGDSALYFCASSVAIRGNEQFFGPGTRLTVL.

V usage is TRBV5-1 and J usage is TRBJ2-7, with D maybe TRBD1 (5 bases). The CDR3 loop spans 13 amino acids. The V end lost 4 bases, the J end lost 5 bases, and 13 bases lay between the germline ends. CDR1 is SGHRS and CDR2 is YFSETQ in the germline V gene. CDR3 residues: CASSTQGLDEQYF. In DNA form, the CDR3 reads TGCGCCAGCAGCACCCAGGGATTGGACGAGCAGTACTTC.

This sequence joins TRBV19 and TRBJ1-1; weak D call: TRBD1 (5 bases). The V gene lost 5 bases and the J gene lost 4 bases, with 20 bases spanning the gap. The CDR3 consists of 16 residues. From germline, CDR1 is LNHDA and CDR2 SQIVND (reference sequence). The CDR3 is CASSLAGTGGTTEAFF. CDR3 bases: TGTGCCAGTAGTCTAGCAGGGACGGGAGGGACCACTGAAGCTTTCTTT.

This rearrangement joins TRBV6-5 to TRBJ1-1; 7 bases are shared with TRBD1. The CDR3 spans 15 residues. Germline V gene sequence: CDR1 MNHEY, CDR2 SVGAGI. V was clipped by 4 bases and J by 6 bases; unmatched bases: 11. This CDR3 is CASSSKQGIGAEAFF. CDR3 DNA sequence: TGTGCCAGCAGTTCAAAACAGGGGATTGGGGCTGAAGCTTTCTTT.

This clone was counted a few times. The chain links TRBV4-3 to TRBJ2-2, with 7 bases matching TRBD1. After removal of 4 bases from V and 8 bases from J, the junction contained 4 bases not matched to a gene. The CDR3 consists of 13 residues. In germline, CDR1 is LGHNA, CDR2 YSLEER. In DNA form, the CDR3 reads TGCGCCAGCAGCCGACAGGGCGCAGGGGAGCTGTTTTTT. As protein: CASSRQGAGELFF.

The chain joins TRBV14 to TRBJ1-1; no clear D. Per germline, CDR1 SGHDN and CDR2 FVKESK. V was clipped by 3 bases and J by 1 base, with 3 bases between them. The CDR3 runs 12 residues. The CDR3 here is CASSHRNTEAFF. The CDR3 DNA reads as TGTGCCAGCAGCCACCGGAACACTGAAGCTTTCTTT.

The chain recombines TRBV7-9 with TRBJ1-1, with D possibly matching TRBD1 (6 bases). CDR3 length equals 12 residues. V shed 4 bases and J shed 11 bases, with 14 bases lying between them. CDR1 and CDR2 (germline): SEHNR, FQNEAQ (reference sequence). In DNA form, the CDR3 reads TGTGCCAGCAGCTCTACAGGGAAATGGGCTTTCTTT. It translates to CASSSTGKWAFF.

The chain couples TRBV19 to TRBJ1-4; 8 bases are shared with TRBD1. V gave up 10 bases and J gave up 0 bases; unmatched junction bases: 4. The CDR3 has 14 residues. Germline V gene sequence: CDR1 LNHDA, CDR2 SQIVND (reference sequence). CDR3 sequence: CATQGAATNEKLFF. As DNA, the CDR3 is TGTGCCACGCAGGGGGCCGCAACTAATGAAAAACTGTTTTTT.

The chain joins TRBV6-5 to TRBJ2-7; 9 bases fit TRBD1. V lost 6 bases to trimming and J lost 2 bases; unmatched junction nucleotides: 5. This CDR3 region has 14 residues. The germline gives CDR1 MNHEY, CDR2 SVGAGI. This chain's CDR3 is CASSPGQGTYEQYF. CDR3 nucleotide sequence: TGTGCCAGCAGCCCGGGACAGGGCACCTACGAGCAGTACTTC.